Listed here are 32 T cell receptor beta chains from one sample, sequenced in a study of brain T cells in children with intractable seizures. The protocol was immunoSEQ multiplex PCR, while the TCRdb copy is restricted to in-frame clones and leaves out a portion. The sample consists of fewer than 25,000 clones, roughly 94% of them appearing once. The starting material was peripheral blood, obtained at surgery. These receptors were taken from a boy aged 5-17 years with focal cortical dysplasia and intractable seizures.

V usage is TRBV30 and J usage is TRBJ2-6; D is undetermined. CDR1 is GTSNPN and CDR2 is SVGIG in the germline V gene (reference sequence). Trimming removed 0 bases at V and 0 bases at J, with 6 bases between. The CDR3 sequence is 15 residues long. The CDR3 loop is CAWSVRRSGANVLTF. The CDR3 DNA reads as TGTGCCTGGAGTGTTAGGCGCTCTGGGGCCAACGTCCTGACTTTC. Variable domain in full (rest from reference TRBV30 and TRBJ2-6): SQTIHQWPATLVQPVGSPLSLECTVEGTSNPNLYWYRQAAGRGLQLLFYSVGIGQISSEVPQNLSASRPQDRQFILSSKKLLLSDSGFYLCAWSVRRSGANVLTFGAGSRLTVL.

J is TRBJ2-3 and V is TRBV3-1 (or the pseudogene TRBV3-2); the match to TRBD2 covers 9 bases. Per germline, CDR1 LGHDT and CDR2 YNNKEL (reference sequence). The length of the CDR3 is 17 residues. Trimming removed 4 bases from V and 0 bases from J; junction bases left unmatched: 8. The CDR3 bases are TGTGCCAGCAGCCCCGTGGGTAGCGGGGGAAGCACAGATACGCAGTATTTT. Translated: CASSPVGSGGSTDTQYF.

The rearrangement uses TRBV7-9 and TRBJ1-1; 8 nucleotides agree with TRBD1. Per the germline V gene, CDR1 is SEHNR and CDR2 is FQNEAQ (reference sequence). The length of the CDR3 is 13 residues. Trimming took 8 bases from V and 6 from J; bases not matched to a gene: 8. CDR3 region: CASRGQAGSEAFF. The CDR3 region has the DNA TGTGCCAGCCGGGGACAGGCTGGGTCTGAAGCTTTCTTT.

The CDR3 protein is CASSLAPRTDTQYF. The CDR3 DNA follows: TGTGCCAGCAGCTTGGCCCCCAGGACAGATACGCAGTATTTT. This sequence joins TRBV5-8 and TRBJ2-3; the D is unclear. Trimming took off 0 bases at V and 3 bases at J, with 8 bases between the two ends. The germline gives CDR1 SGHTS, CDR2 YDEGEE. This CDR3 is 14 amino acids long.

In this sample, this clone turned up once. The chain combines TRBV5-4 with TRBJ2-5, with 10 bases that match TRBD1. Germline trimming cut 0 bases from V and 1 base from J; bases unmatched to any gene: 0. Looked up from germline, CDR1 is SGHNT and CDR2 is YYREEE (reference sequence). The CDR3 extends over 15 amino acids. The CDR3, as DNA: TGTGCCAGCAGCTTGGGACAGGGGGCCCAAGAGACCCAGTACTTC. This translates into CASSLGQGAQETQYF.

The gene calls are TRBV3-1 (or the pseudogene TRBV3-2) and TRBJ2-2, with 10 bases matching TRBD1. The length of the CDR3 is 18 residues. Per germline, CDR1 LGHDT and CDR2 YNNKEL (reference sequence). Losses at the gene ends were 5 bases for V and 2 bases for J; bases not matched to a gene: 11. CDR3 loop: CASSVYVGTGANTGELFF. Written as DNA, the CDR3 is TGTGCCAGCAGCGTGTACGTTGGGACAGGGGCCAACACCGGGGAGCTGTTTTTT.

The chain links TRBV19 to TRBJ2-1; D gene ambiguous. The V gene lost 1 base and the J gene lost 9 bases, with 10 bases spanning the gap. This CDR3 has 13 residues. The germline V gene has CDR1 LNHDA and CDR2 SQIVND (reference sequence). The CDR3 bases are TGTGCCAGTAGTATAGGGGGTAACGCTGAGCAGTTCTTC. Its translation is CASSIGGNAEQFF.

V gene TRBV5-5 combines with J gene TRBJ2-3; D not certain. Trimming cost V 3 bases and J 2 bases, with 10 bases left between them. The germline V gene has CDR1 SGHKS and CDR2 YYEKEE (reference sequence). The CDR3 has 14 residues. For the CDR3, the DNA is TGTGCCAGCAGCTCTCTGTCTGCCACAGATACGCAGTATTTT. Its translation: CASSSLSATDTQYF.

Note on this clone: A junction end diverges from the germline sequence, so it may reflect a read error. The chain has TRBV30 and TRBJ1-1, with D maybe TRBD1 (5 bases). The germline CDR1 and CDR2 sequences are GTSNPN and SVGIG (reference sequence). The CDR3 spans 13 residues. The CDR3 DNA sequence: TGTGCATGGAGAAAACAGGTGAACACTGAAGCTTTCTTT. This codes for CAWRKQVNTEAFF.

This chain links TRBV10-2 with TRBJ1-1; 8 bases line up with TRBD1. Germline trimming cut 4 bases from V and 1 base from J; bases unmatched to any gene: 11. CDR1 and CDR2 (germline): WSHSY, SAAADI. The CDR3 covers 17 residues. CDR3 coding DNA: TGCGCCAGCAGTGGGCGTGATGAGGACAGGGCGAACACTGAAGCTTTCTTT. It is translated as CASSGRDEDRANTEAFF.

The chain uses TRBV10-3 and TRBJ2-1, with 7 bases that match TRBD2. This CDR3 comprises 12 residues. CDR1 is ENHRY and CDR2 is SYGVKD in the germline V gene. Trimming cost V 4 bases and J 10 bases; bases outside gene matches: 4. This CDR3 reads CAISAPSGEQFF. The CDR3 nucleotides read TGTGCCATCAGTGCACCTAGCGGAGAGCAGTTCTTC.

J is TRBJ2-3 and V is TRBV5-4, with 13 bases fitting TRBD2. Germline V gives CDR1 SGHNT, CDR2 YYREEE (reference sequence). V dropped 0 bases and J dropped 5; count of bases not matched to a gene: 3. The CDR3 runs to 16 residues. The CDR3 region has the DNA TGTGCCAGCAGCTTGGTGACTAGCGGGAGGATAGATACGCAGTATTTT. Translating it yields CASSLVTSGRIDTQYF.

This chain's CDR3 is CASSQDPGRRVENYGYTF. CDR3 nucleotide sequence: TGCGCCAGCAGCCAAGATCCGGGTCGGAGGGTGGAGAACTATGGCTACACCTTC. The chain recombines TRBV4-1 with TRBJ1-2; D is uncertain. This CDR3 has 18 amino acids. V was clipped by 0 bases and J by 2 bases, with 19 bases between them. The germline V gene encodes CDR1 MGHRA and CDR2 YSYEKL.

The CDR3 here is CASSLTPASSYNEQFF. CDR3 nucleotide sequence: TGTGCCAGCAGCTTAACCCCAGCCAGCTCCTACAATGAGCAGTTCTTC. The chain links TRBV7-3 to TRBJ2-1, with D hard to call. Germline V lookup: CDR1 SGHTA, CDR2 FQGTGA. The V gene lost 0 bases and the J gene lost 0 bases, with 9 bases spanning the gap. The CDR3 runs to 16 residues. Filled out from reference TRBV7-3 and TRBJ2-1, the complete variable domain reads GAGVSQTPSNKVTEKGKYVELRCDPISGHTALYWYRQSLGQGPEFLIYFQGTGAADDSGLPNDRFFAVRPEGSVSTLKIQRTERGDSAVYLCASSLTPASSYNEQFFGPGTRLTVL.

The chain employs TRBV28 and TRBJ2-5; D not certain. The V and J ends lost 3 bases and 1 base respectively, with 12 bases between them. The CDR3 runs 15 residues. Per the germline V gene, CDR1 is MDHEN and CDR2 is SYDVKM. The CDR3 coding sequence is TGTGCCAGCAGTTTCCGCGACGGGTCCCAAGAGACCCAGTACTTC. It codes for CASSFRDGSQETQYF.

This chain's CDR3 is CASSQDSDYEQYV. In DNA, the CDR3 is TGTGCCAGCAGCCAAGATAGCGACTACGAGCAGTACGTC. The chain couples TRBV3-1 (or the pseudogene TRBV3-2) to TRBJ2-7; D possibly corresponds to TRBD2 (5 bases). Per germline, CDR1 LGHDT and CDR2 YNNKEL (reference sequence). V lost 0 bases to trimming and J lost 3 bases, with 6 bases between them. This CDR3 contains 13 residues.

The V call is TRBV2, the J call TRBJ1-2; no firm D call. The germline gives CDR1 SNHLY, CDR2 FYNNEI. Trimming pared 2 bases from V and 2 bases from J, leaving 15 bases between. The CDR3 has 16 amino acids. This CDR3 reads CASSELGQLENYGYTF. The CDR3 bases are TGTGCCAGCAGTGAATTGGGCCAGTTGGAGAACTATGGCTACACCTTC.

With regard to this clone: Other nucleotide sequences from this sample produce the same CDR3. This chain's CDR3 is CASSDSGGADTQYF. In DNA, the CDR3 is TGTGCCAGCAGTGACTCGGGGGGCGCAGATACGCAGTATTTT. The chain links TRBV6-4 to TRBJ2-3, with D perhaps assigned TRBD1 or TRBD2 (6 bases each). Germline CDR1 MRHNA, CDR2 SNTAGT. The CDR3 runs 14 residues. Between the trimmed V and J ends, which lost 0 bases and 4 bases, there was a span of 8 bases.

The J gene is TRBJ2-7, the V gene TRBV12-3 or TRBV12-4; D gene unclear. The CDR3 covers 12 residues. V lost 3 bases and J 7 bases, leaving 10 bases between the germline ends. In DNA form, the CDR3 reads TGTGCCAGCAGTTTCCATACGAAGGAGCAGTACTTC. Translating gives CASSFHTKEQYF.

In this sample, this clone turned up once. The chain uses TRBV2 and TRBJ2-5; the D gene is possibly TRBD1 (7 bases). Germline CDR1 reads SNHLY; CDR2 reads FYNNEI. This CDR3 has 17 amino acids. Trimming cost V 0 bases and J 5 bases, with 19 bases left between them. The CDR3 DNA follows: TGTGCCAGCAGTGAAGCGCGGGCAGGGGGGAAGGGGGAGACCCAGTACTTC. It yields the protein CASSEARAGGKGETQYF.

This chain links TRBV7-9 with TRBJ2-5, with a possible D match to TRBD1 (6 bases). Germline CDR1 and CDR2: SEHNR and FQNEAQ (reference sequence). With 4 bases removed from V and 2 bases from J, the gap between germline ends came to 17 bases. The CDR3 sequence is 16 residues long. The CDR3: CASSSTTGFSQETQYF. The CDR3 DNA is TGTGCCAGCAGCTCGACAACAGGGTTCTCACAAGAGACCCAGTACTTC.

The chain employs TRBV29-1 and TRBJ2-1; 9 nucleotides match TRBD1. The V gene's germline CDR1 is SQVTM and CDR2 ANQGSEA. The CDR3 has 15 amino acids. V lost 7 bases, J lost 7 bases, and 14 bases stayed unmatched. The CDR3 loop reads CSAHGVGQGMNEQFF. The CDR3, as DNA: TGCAGCGCTCACGGGGTAGGACAGGGGATGAATGAGCAGTTCTTC.

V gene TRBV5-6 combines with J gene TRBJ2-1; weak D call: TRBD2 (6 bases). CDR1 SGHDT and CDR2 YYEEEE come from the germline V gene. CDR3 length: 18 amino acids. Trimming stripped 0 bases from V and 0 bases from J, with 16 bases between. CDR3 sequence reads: CASSLVTRPRASYNEQFF. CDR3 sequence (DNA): TGTGCCAGCAGCTTGGTGACTAGACCGCGCGCCTCCTACAATGAGCAGTTCTTC.

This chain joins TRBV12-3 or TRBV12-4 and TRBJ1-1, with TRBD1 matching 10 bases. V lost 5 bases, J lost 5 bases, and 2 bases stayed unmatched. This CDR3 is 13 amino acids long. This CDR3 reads CASSRDRGTEAFF. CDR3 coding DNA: TGTGCCAGCAGTAGGGACAGGGGAACTGAAGCTTTCTTT.

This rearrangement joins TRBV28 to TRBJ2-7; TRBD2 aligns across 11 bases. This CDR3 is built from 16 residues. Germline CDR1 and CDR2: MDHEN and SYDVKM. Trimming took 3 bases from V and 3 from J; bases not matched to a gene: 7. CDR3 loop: CASSFQGLAAFYEQYF. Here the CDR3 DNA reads TGTGCCAGCAGTTTCCAGGGACTAGCGGCGTTCTACGAGCAGTACTTC.

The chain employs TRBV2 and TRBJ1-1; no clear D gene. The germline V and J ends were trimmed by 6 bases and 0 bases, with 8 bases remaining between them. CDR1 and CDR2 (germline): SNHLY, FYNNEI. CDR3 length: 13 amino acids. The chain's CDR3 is CASRGVMNTEAFF. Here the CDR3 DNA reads TGTGCCAGCAGGGGAGTGATGAACACTGAAGCTTTCTTT.

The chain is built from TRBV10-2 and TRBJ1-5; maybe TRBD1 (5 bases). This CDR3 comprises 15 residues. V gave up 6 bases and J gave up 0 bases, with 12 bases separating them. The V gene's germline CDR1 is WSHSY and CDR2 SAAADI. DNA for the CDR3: TGCGCCAGCAGCAACGGACACCTTAGCAATCAGCCCCAGCATTTT. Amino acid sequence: CASSNGHLSNQPQHF.

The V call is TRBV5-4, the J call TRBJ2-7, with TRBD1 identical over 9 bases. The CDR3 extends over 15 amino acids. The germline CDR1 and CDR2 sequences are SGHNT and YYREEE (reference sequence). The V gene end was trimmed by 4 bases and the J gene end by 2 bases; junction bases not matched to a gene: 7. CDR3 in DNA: TGTGCCAGCAGCACCGGGACAGGGCCTACCTACGAGCAGTACGTC. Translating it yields CASSTGTGPTYEQYV.

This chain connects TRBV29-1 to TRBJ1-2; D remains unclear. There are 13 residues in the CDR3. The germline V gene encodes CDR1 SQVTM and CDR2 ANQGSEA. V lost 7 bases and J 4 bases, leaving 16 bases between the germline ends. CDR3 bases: TGCAGCGGGGTGGGAGACACGTCCTATGGCTACACCTTC. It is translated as CSGVGDTSYGYTF. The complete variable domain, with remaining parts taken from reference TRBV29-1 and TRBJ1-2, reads SAVISQKPSRDICQRGTSLTIQCQVDSQVTMMFWYRQQPGQSLTLIATANQGSEATYESGFVIDKFPISRPNLTFSTLTVSNMSPEDSSIYLCSGVGDTSYGYTFGSGTRLTVV.

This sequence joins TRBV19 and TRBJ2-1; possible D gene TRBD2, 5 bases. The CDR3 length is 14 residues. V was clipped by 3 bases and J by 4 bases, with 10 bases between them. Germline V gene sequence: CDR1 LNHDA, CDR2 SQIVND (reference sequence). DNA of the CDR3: TGTGCCAGTAGTATGGACTCTCGATACAATGAGCAGTTCTTC. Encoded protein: CASSMDSRYNEQFF.

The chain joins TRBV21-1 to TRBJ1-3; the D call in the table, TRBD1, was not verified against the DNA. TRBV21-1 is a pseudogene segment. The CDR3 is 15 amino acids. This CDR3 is CASSGTGLTKNTIYF. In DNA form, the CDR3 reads TGTGCCAGCAGCGGGACAGGGCTAACGAAAAACACCATATATTTT.

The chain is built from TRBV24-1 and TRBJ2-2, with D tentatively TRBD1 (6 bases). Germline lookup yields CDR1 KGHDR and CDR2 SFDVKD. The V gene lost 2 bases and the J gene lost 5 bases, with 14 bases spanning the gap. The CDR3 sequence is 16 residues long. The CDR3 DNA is TGTGCCACCAGTGATTCTGGGACATTTTTAACCGGGGAGCTGTTTTTT. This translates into CATSDSGTFLTGELFF.